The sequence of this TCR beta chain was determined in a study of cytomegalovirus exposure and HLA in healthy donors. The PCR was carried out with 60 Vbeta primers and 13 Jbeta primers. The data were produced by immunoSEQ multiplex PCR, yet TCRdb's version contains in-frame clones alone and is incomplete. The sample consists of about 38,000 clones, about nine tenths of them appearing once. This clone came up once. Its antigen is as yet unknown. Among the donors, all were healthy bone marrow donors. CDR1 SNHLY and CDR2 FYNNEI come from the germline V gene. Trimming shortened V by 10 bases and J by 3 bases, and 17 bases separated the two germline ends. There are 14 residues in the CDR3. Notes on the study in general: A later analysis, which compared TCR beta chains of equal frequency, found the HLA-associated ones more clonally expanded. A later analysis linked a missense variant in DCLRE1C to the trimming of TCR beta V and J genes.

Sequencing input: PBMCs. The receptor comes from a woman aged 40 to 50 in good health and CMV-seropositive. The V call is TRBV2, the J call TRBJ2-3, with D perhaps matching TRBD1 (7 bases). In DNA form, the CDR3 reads TGTGCCACCCAGGGGGGCGGGATTACAGATACGCAGTATTTT. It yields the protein CATQGGGITDTQYF.